This T cell receptor (beta chain) appears in the sequencing data of a study of blood T cell dynamics during melanoma immunotherapy. The CDR3 runs to 15 residues. V lost 3 bases to trimming and J lost 4 bases; unmatched junction nucleotides: 6. Germline assignment: CDR1 SGDLS and CDR2 YYNGEE. Method: immunoSEQ multiplex PCR; TCRdb's copy keeps in-frame clones and lacks some. Of 15,000 or so clones in the sample, 85% to 90% were seen once. Time point described: pre-treatment baseline. This chain links TRBV9 with TRBJ1-1, with 10 bases lining up with TRBD1. The material was blood, obtained from a patient treated with checkpoint blockade. This receptor was taken from a human donor with melanoma. The CDR3 loop reads CASSAATGGVTEAFF. The CDR3 region has the DNA TGTGCCAGCAGCGCCGCGACAGGGGGCGTCACTGAAGCTTTCTTT.